A selection of T cell receptor beta chains follows, all from one sample in a study of blood T cells in healthy people across ages. TCRdb re-derived calls from the 5' RACE reads in MiXCR, one entry per CDR3 protein. Counted here are approximately 690,000 distinct CDR3 sequences, roughly 41% occurring once; the ten biggest clones make up about 32%. The sequenced sample was blood. Source of these receptors: a man older than 75 in good health. Each CDR3 is given with its conserved first and last residue. The D gene is left open where the match is weak. Clone size is stated in some rows and not others, as once, few, many or a class when expanded.

V gene,J gene,D gene,clone size,CDR3 DNA,CDR3 protein
TRBV7-9,TRBJ2-5,TRBD1,NA,TGTGCCAGCAGGAAGGGGGCCCAATCCTGGGAGACCCAGTACTTC,CASRKGAQSWETQYF
TRBV6-5,TRBJ2-5,NA,few,TGTGCCAGCAGTCCCGACAGCAAACAAGAGACCCAGTACTTC,CASSPDSKQETQYF
TRBV21-1,TRBJ2-7,NA,NA,TGTGCCAGCAGCAAAAAACCACGGACTTGCGAGCAGTACTTC,CASSKKPRTCEQYF
TRBV6-1,TRBJ2-1,TRBD2,NA,TGTGCCAGCCTTAGCGGGAACTCCTACAATGAGCAGTTCTTC,CASLSGNSYNEQFF
TRBV15,TRBJ2-3,TRBD1,NA,TGTGCCACCAGCAGGACAGGGGGCGCGTTAGATACGCAGTATTTT,CATSRTGGALDTQYF
TRBV5-1,TRBJ2-1,TRBD1,NA,TGCGCCAGCAGCTTGGGGCACAGGGGATACAATGAGCAGTTCTTC,CASSLGHRGYNEQFF
TRBV28,TRBJ2-5,NA,NA,TGTGCCAGCAGTTTAGAGGCCGGTGGCCAGTACTTC,CASSLEAGGQYF
TRBV14,TRBJ2-1,TRBD1,NA,TGTGCCAGCAGCCATTACTCCGGGACAGGGCTTTCTGAGCAGTTCTTC,CASSHYSGTGLSEQFF
TRBV6-6,TRBJ1-5,NA,few,TGTGCCAGCAGTTACGCAGGCCACAATCAGCCCCAGCATTTT,CASSYAGHNQPQHF
TRBV15,TRBJ2-7,NA,few,TGTGCCACCAGCACCTGGGGGGACGGTTCCTACGAGCAGTACTTC,CATSTWGDGSYEQYF
TRBV6-2/TRBV6-3,TRBJ1-2,NA,few,TGTGCCAGCAGCGAGACAGATAACTATGGCTACACCTTC,CASSETDNYGYTF
TRBV6-2/TRBV6-3,TRBJ1-2,NA,NA,TGTGCCAGCAGTATGGACGGGGACTATGGCTACACCTTC,CASSMDGDYGYTF
TRBV12-3/TRBV12-4,TRBJ1-2,NA,NA,TGTGCCAGCAGTTCCGACAGGTCTGGCTACACCTTC,CASSSDRSGYTF
TRBV7-9,TRBJ1-6,NA,few,TGTGCCAGCAGCGCCCAAAAGCTGCCAGGGTATTCACCCCTCCACTTT,CASSAQKLPGYSPLHF
TRBV7-2,TRBJ2-7,TRBD2,NA,TGTGCCAGCAGCTTACCTAGCGGAACCTACGAGCAGTACTTC,CASSLPSGTYEQYF
TRBV20-1,TRBJ1-2,NA,NA,NA,CRADLPGQGYYGCTF
TRBV7-2,TRBJ2-3,NA,NA,TGTGCCAGCACCCGACTGCGAGCAGATACGCAGTATTTT,CASTRLRADTQYF
TRBV6-2/TRBV6-3,TRBJ2-1,TRBD2,many,TGTGCCAGCAGGCCGGGACTACAGAACAATAAAAGAGCAGTTCTATCAAAAGAGCAGTTCTTC,CASRPGLQNNKRAVLSKEQFF
TRBV12-5,TRBJ2-3,NA,NA,TGTGCTAGTGGACAACTCACAGATACTCAGTATTTT,CASGQLTDTQYF
TRBV29-1,TRBJ2-7,TRBD2,few,TGCAGCGTTCAGCGGGAGTCCCCCTACGAGCAGTACTTC,CSVQRESPYEQYF
TRBV20-1,TRBJ2-3,TRBD2,NA,TGCAGTGCTAGAGCCGGGACTAGAGAGCAGTATTTT,CSARAGTREQYF
TRBV13,TRBJ1-6,TRBD1,few,TGTGCCAGCAGCACCGGACAGGGACATAATTCACCCCTCCACTTT,CASSTGQGHNSPLHF
TRBV5-5,TRBJ1-5,NA,NA,TGTGCCAGCAACTCGACCGGGGTGGGGAATCAGCCCCAGCATTTT,CASNSTGVGNQPQHF
TRBV7-9,TRBJ1-4,TRBD1,NA,TGTGCCAGCAGCTTAGGGAGTGGGACAGGCGGGGAAAAACTGTTTTTT,CASSLGSGTGGEKLFF